Listed below are T cell receptor beta chains from one sample, sequenced in a study of metastatic and nonmetastatic thyroid tumors. TCRdb re-called clones from the PCR reads using MiXCR. The data show 32,000 or so clones, around a fifth seen once. Sample: blood. Source of these receptors: a female donor with papillary thyroid cancer or a benign thyroid nodule (not recorded which). Some clones in this sample may be carry-over from other donors' samples. The CDR3 runs from the conserved cysteine through the conserved F or W. A D gene is named only where the DNA matches it firmly. Expanded clones are given a class, and other clones once, few, many or no size at all.

>TRBV15|NA|TRBD1|TRBJ2-3|15
CATRRDREFTDTQYF
>TRBV6-5|many|NA|TRBJ1-1|15
CASSYSGGPNTEAFF
>TRBV6-1|medium-sized|NA|TRBJ2-3|15
CASSRFDREGSTQYF
>TRBV12-3/TRBV12-4|NA|NA|TRBJ1-3|15
CASRGWGAEGNTIYF
>TRBV11-2|NA|NA|TRBJ2-7|15
CASSLERARAYEQYF
>TRBV5-1|many|NA|TRBJ1-1|16
CASSFVQGGMNTEAFF
>TRBV6-1|many|TRBD1|TRBJ1-1|13
CASKTGINTEAFF
>TRBV11-3|once|TRBD1|TRBJ2-1|13
CASSLARTGAQFF
>TRBV7-2|NA|NA|TRBJ1-5|14
CASSLAGRYQPQHF
>TRBV12-3/TRBV12-4|few|TRBD1|TRBJ1-6|15
CASSLRGTGDSPLHF
>TRBV15|NA|NA|TRBJ1-1|14
CATRNFRQNTEAFF
>TRBV6-1|many|NA|TRBJ1-1|14
CASSSQNTNTEAFF
>TRBV11-3|medium-sized|NA|TRBJ1-6|16
CASSLERLDGNSPLHF
>TRBV4-1|many|TRBD1|TRBJ2-5|15
CASSPGQGVQETQYF
>TRBV30|many|NA|TRBJ2-5|20
CAWSVPGTGFSGGKGGTQYF
>TRBV5-4|many|NA|TRBJ1-2|14
CASTPGGRNYGYTF
>TRBV6-1|few|TRBD1|TRBJ2-2|14
CASSEQGDTGELFF
>TRBV3-1|NA|NA|TRBJ1-2|11
CASSQGVGYTF
>TRBV5-1|many|TRBD1|TRBJ2-1|14
CASSFGQGANEQFF
>TRBV6-1|few|NA|TRBJ2-3|11
CAIRGTDTQYF
>TRBV5-1|many|TRBD2|TRBJ2-1|15
CASSRYSGGFNEQFF
>TRBV30|medium-sized|TRBD2|TRBJ2-3|13
CAWKAGGTDTQYF
>TRBV2|many|NA|TRBJ2-7|13
CASSRTAVYEQYF
>TRBV7-9|NA|TRBD1|TRBJ2-7|14
CASSLKGDRGEQYF
>TRBV20-1|NA|NA|TRBJ1-6|13
CSAEPGLNSPLHF
>TRBV12-3/TRBV12-4|NA|TRBD2|TRBJ2-5|15
CASSFGGGSGETQYF
>TRBV28|few|NA|TRBJ2-7|16
CASSPSGGTPWHEQYF
>TRBV7-9|many|NA|TRBJ1-1|14
CASSFRGQNTEAFF
>TRBV6-1|NA|TRBD2|TRBJ2-3|15
CASSNGLARSDTQYF
>TRBV20-1|few|NA|TRBJ1-5|14
CSARALDLNQPQHF
>TRBV6-1|few|NA|TRBJ1-5|16
CASQGGKGHGNQPQHF
>TRBV3-1|medium-sized|NA|TRBJ1-4|13
CASSLRDAEKLFF
>TRBV7-9|once|NA|TRBJ2-2|13
CASSLIITGELFF
>TRBV20-1|many|NA|TRBJ2-7|11
CSAADSFEQYF
>TRBV7-8|many|TRBD1|TRBJ1-1|15
CASSPWTGENTEAFF
>TRBV6-5|many|NA|TRBJ2-5|15
CASSYSRDGQETQYF
>TRBV6-5|few|NA|TRBJ2-2|10
CASKTGELFF
>TRBV20-1|NA|TRBD2|TRBJ2-1|14
CSASGRMSYNEQFF
>TRBV30|NA|NA|TRBJ1-1|15
CAWRDGLLVRPEAFF
>TRBV25-1|many|NA|TRBJ1-2|16
CASSEWGGENLYGYTF
>TRBV5-4|many|TRBD1|TRBJ2-1|15
CASSPQGAGYNEQFF